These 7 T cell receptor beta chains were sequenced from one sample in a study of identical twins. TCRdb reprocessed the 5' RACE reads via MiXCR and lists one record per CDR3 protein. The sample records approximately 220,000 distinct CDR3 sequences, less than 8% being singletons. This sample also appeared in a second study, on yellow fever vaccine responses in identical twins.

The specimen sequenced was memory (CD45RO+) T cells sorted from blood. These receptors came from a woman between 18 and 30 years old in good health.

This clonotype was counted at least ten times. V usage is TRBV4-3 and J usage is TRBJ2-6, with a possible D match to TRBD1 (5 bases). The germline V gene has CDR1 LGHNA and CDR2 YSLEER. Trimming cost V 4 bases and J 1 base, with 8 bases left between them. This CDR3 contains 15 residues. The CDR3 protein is CASSRTGSGANVLTF. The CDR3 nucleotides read TGCGCCAGCAGCCGAACAGGATCTGGGGCCAACGTCCTGACTTTC.

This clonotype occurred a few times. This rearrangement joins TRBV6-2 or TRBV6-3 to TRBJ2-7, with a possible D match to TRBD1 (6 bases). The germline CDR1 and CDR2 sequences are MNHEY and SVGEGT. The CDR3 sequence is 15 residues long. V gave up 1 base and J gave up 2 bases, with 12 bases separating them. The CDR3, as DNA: TGTGCCAGCAGTTACTACAGGGATGGTACCTACGAGCAGTACTTC. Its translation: CASSYYRDGTYEQYF.

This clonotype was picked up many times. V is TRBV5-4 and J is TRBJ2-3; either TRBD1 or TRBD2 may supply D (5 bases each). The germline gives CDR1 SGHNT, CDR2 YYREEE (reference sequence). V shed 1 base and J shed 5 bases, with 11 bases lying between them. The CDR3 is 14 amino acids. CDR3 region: CASSLRQGVDTQYF. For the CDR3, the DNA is TGTGCCAGCAGCTTGCGGCAGGGAGTAGATACGCAGTATTTT.

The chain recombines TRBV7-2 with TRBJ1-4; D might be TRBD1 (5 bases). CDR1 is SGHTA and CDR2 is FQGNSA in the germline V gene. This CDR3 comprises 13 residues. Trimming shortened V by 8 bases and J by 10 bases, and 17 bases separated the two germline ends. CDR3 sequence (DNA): TGTGCCAGCGGGCCTAACGGGGGGAGAAAACTGTTTTTT. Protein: CASGPNGGRKLFF. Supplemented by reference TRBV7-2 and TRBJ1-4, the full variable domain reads GAGVSQSPSNKVTEKGKDVELRCDPISGHTALYWYRQSLGQGLEFLIYFQGNSAPDKSGLPSDRFSAERTGGSVSTLTIQRTQQEDSAVYLCASGPNGGRKLFFGSGTQLSVL.

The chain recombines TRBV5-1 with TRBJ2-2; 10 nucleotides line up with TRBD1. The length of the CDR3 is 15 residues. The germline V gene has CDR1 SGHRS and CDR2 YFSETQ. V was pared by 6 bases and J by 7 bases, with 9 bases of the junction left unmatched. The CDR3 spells CASTRGTGDFGELFF. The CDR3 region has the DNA TGCGCCAGCACCCGGGGGACAGGGGATTTCGGGGAGCTGTTTTTT.

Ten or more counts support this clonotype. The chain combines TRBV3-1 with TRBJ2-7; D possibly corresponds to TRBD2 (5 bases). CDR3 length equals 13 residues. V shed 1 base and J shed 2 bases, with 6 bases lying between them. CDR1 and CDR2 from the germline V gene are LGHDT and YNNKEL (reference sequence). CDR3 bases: TGTGCCAGCAGCCAAGCGACTACCTACGAGCAGTACTTC. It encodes CASSQATTYEQYF.

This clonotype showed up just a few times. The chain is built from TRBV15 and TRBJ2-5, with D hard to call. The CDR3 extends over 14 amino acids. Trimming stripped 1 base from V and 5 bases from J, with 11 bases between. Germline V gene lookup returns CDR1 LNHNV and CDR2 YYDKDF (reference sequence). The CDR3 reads CATSRGRRTETQYF. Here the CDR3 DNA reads TGTGCCACCAGCAGAGGTAGGCGGACGGAGACCCAGTACTTC.